This TCR beta chain emerged from a study of CD8 T cells in Susac syndrome. RNA totalling about 0.5 to 1 ug underwent reverse transcription with random hexamers. TCRdb re-called the immunoSEQ multiplex PCR reads through MiXCR, storing one row per CDR3 protein. This repertoire shows around 130,000 distinct CDR3 sequences, approximately 89% found once; its top ten account for approximately 0.24%. This clonotype was observed once. Germline trimming cut 4 bases from V and 2 bases from J; bases unmatched to any gene: 9. Germline-derived CDR1 and CDR2 are MGHRA and YSYEKL. CDR3 length: 16 amino acids. The chain has TRBV4-1 and TRBJ2-7; 9 bases fit TRBD2. The receptor was isolated from a human donor with multiple sclerosis. The sequenced sample consisted of CD8+ T cells from PBMCs. The DNA of the CDR3 is TGCGCCAGCAGCCGGGGAACTAGCGGGTACCCCTACGAGCAGTACTTC. It encodes CASSRGTSGYPYEQYF.